Detailed here is one TCR beta chain. Its antigen is unidentified. The sample is drawn from a study of post-analysis software for immune sequencing data. Study-level information: Included courses were relapsing-remitting and secondary progressive multiple sclerosis; progressive-relapsing multiple sclerosis was also included.

This CDR3 comprises 14 residues. Trimming removed 4 bases from V and 7 bases from J, with 16 bases in between. Per the germline V gene, CDR1 is SEHNR and CDR2 is FQNEAQ (reference sequence). Study-wide points: The five TRBV segments detected at higher frequency in patients than in controls included TRBV5-6, TRBV5-1 and TRBV20-1. Batch-matched samples strongly co-clustered by F measure. Controls showed significantly higher normalized Chao1 diversity than did multiple sclerosis patients.

TCR beta cDNA libraries included unique molecular identifiers. There were roughly 0.9 to 10 million T cells, and roughly 0.5 million cDNA molecules came from them. TCRdb used MiXCR to reprocess the PCR reads, holding one entry per CDR3 protein. The data hold 650,000 to 900,000 distinct CDR3 sequences, with about half observed a single time. Sequencing input: blood. The chain uses TRBV7-9 and TRBJ1-2; perhaps TRBD1 as D (6 bases). This receptor was obtained from a girl under 18 with multiple sclerosis. The CDR3 nucleotides read TGTGCCAGCAGCTCTAGAGGTGGGGGCCCTGGCTACACCTTC. Translating it yields CASSSRGGGPGYTF. Full variable domain (rest looked up from reference TRBV7-9 and TRBJ1-2): DTGVSQNPRHKITKRGQNVTFRCDPISEHNRLYWYRQTLGQGPEFLTYFQNEAQLEKSRLLSDRFSAERPKGSFSTLEIQRTEQGDSAMYLCASSSRGGGPGYTFGSGTRLTVV.